The T cell receptor beta chain described here comes from a study of OX40 agonist ivuxolimab in advanced cancers. Points from the study as a whole: Certain nonresponding patients likewise had low normalized T-cell clonal expansion.

By share of the sample, this clone is medium-sized. Its antigen is unidentified. The V end lost 8 bases, the J end lost 5 bases, and 12 bases lay between the germline ends. Germline lookup yields CDR1 GTSNPN and CDR2 SVGIG (reference sequence). This CDR3 has 11 amino acids. This table comes from immunoSEQ multiplex PCR, and its TCRdb copy is limited to in-frame clones, with some not included. Of around 23,000 clones in the sample, 70% to 85% are singletons; the top ten hold approximately 17%. The chain couples TRBV30 to TRBJ1-2, with TRBD1 as a possible D gene (6 bases). The sequence was obtained from an adult with an advanced solid tumor such as melanoma, head and neck, liver or kidney cancer. The sequencing here drew on CD4+ or CD8+ T cells sorted from blood, taken in a trial of the OX40 agonist ivuxolimab. The CDR3 DNA is TGTGCCCTGGACAGCACTTATGGCTACACCTTC. Amino acid sequence: CALDSTYGYTF.